This T cell receptor (beta chain) was profiled in a study of PD-L1 blockade in urothelial cancer. This CDR3 is built from 15 residues. Germline V lookup: CDR1 SGHVS, CDR2 FQNEAQ. Trimming shortened V by 1 base and J by 0 bases, and 10 bases separated the two germline ends. Libraries were prepared by immunoSEQ multiplex PCR; TCRdb keeps only in-frame clonotypes and omits some of them. The sample gives about 86,000 clones, approximately 81% of which show up once; around an eighth is in the top ten. Time point indicated: pretreatment peripheral blood. This clonotype was sampled from a man in his sixties with urothelial cancer. The genes are TRBV7-8 and TRBJ2-7, with a tentative D call TRBD2 (5 bases). The sample in question was PBMCs, obtained around atezolizumab (anti-PD-L1) treatment. The CDR3: CASSLVGVPSYEQYF. In DNA form, the CDR3 reads TGTGCCAGCAGCTTAGTCGGGGTACCCTCCTACGAGCAGTACTTC.